This T cell receptor (beta chain) was profiled in a study of blood T cell repertoires in COVID-19. About the research overall: There were acute and convalescent COVID-19 samples, and they came from the United States, Italy and Spain. T cells, B-cell-depleted T cells, or PBMCs supplied cDNA or gDNA.

J lost 3 bases, V lost 1 base, and 6 bases had no gene match. CDR3 length: 17 residues. The germline V gene has CDR1 MNHNS and CDR2 SASEGT. Methods used by the authors: The authors estimated nucleated cell counts from reference gene primer amplification. The method was immunoSEQ multiplex PCR; TCRdb's version includes in-frame clones alone and lacks a portion of them. The V and J calls and clone size were taken over from that table, and D and trimming were inferred from the DNA. The data contain about 40,000 clones, 81% of them seen just once; the ten biggest clones take up 25% to 30%. The V and J genes are TRBV6-1 and TRBJ2-2; 9 nucleotides align to TRBD2. Sequenced input: peripheral blood. This TCR was sampled from a man of 80 years or more with active or convalescent COVID-19. CDR3 bases: TGTGCCAGCAGTGAAGTTGCTAGCGGGACCCACACCGGGGAGCTGTTTTTT. Translating it yields CASSEVASGTHTGELFF.